The T cell receptor beta chain described here comes from a study of blood T cell repertoires in COVID-19. Study summary: Whether acute or convalescent, the COVID-19 samples came from the United States, Italy and Spain.

Repertoires were generated with immunoSEQ multiplex PCR, while TCRdb's copy carries only in-frame clones and drops some. The sample contains fewer than 250,000 clones, under 80% of which appear only once. V gave up 5 bases and J gave up 5 bases; unmatched junction bases: 3. This CDR3 region has 15 residues. Germline loops: CDR1 LNHDA, CDR2 SQIVND (reference sequence). In this sample, this clone turned up a few times. The sequenced sample was peripheral blood. This sequence originates from a woman aged 50 to 65 with acute or convalescent COVID-19. The chain employs TRBV19 and TRBJ2-2; TRBD1 matches at 12 bases. The CDR3 DNA sequence: TGTGCCAGTAGTGTGGGACAGGGGGCTACCGGGGAGCTGTTTTTT. Its translation is CASSVGQGATGELFF. The full variable domain, with the rest looked up from reference TRBV19 and TRBJ2-2, is DGGITQSPKYLFRKEGQNVTLSCEQNLNHDAMYWYRQDPGQGLRLIYYSQIVNDFQKGDIAEGYSVSREKKESFPLTVTSAQKNPTAFYLCASSVGQGATGELFFGEGSRLTVL.